One sample yielded the 6 T cell receptor beta chains listed below, sequenced in a study of Graves' ophthalmopathy and Graves' hyperthyroidism. Transcripts of RNA were the source for amplifying TCR beta CDR3 regions. Second-round multiplex PCR followed a first-round RT-PCR using HTBI primers. TCRdb itself ran the multiplex PCR reads through MiXCR, one entry per CDR3 protein. There are hundreds of thousands of distinct CDR3 sequences in the sample; around 15% occur only once, and around 9.8% lies in the top ten. The specimen sequenced was blood. The receptor source for this set is a woman aged 25 to 39 with Graves' ophthalmopathy.

V is TRBV6-2 or TRBV6-3 and J is TRBJ1-2; 7 positions agree with TRBD1. The CDR3 has 15 amino acids. Germline CDR1 is MNHEY and CDR2 is SVGEGT. V was clipped by 6 bases and J by 1 base; unmatched bases: 8. The CDR3 spells CASSSIQGNNYGYTF. DNA of the CDR3: TGTGCCAGCAGCTCTATACAGGGGAATAACTATGGCTACACCTTC.

This clonotype was detected many times. This sequence joins TRBV6-5 and TRBJ1-1; 8 positions agree with TRBD1. The CDR3 consists of 14 residues. V trimming: 8 bases; J trimming: 1 base; junction bases outside the gene matches: 6. Germline V CDR1 and CDR2: MNHEY, SVGAGI. This chain's CDR3 is CASHLGQGNTEAFF. The CDR3 region has the DNA TGTGCCAGCCACCTAGGACAGGGGAACACTGAAGCTTTCTTT.

At least ten counts were recorded for this clonotype. The gene calls are TRBV28 and TRBJ2-5; D is ambiguous. The V end was cut by 2 bases, the J end by 5 bases, with 18 bases between. This CDR3 region has 16 residues. Germline V CDR1 and CDR2: MDHEN, SYDVKM. The CDR3 sequence is CASSLRADHVGETQYF. In DNA form, the CDR3 reads TGTGCCAGCAGTTTACGGGCAGACCATGTTGGGGAGACCCAGTACTTC.

This clonotype was recorded at least ten times. The V gene is TRBV15, the J gene TRBJ2-7; D assignment may be TRBD1 or TRBD2 (5 bases each). Germline CDR1 LNHNV, CDR2 YYDKDF (reference sequence). The CDR3 has 14 residues. Trimming took 0 bases from V and 4 from J, leaving 10 bases between them. The CDR3 protein is CATSRDKGRYEQYF. CDR3 nucleotides: TGTGCCACCAGCAGAGATAAGGGACGGTACGAGCAGTACTTC.

This clonotype occurred many times. The chain is built from TRBV5-4 and TRBJ1-2; the D gene is possibly TRBD1 (5 bases). This CDR3 region has 15 residues. The germline gives CDR1 SGHNT, CDR2 YYREEE (reference sequence). The germline V and J ends were trimmed by 1 base and 5 bases, with 15 bases remaining between them. This CDR3 is CASSLPAGLPYGYTF. Written as DNA, the CDR3 is TGTGCCAGCAGCTTGCCAGCAGGGCTACCTTATGGCTACACCTTC.

The J gene is TRBJ2-7, the V gene TRBV7-2; no clear D. CDR3 length: 13 residues. Germline CDR1 SGHTA, CDR2 FQGNSA. Trimming stripped 7 bases from V and 4 bases from J, with 14 bases between. CDR3 protein: CASNLKVGYEQYF. CDR3 in DNA: TGTGCCAGCAACCTTAAGGTCGGATACGAGCAGTACTTC.